This passage covers 7 T cell receptor beta chains from one sample sequenced in a study of T cell responses to AZD1222 COVID-19 vaccine. TCRdb's copy holds only in-frame clones and misses some; the assay was immunoSEQ multiplex PCR. Of approximately 100,000 clones listed, about 86% are singletons. This sample comprised peripheral blood, obtained on day 0 of AZD1222 vaccination. The receptors derive from an adult in good health.

The V call is TRBV29-1, the J call TRBJ1-2; TRBD1 is a possible D gene (5 bases). Germline V gene data show CDR1 as SQVTM and CDR2 as ANQGSEA. Between the trimmed V and J ends, which lost 1 base and 3 bases, there was a span of 9 bases. The CDR3 covers 13 residues. The CDR3 DNA reads as TGCAGCGTTGAAGGGGGCGCCCACTATGGCTACACCTTC. Encoded protein: CSVEGGAHYGYTF.

The chain has TRBV4-3 and TRBJ2-3, with 7 nucleotides matching TRBD2. From germline, CDR1 is LGHNA and CDR2 YSLEER. The J segment lost 9 bases and the V segment lost 4 bases, leaving 10 bases of the junction unmatched. The length of the CDR3 is 14 residues. The CDR3 loop is CASSRTREGGTQYF. Written as DNA, the CDR3 is TGCGCCAGCAGCCGCACTAGGGAGGGAGGGACGCAGTATTTT.

The rearrangement links TRBV6-4 to TRBJ2-1, with TRBD2 matching over 12 bases. CDR1 and CDR2 from the germline V gene are MRHNA and SNTAGT. J lost 0 bases, V lost 8 bases, and 5 bases had no gene match. This CDR3 region has 16 residues. As DNA, the CDR3 is TGTGCCAGCCCGACTAGCGGGAGTGTCTCCTACAATGAGCAGTTCTTC. It encodes CASPTSGSVSYNEQFF.

The chain recombines TRBV3-1 (or the pseudogene TRBV3-2) with TRBJ1-6; tentative D call: TRBD1 (6 bases). CDR1 is LGHDT, CDR2 YNNKEL, per germline (reference sequence). V was pared by 5 bases and J by 10 bases, with 15 bases between. This CDR3 contains 14 residues. CDR3 nucleotides: TGTGCCAGCAGCTCAACAGGGTCCTACTCACCCCTCCACTTT. It yields the protein CASSSTGSYSPLHF.

This clone came up once. The chain couples TRBV7-2 to TRBJ2-7; D perhaps matches TRBD2 (5 bases). Germline V gene sequence: CDR1 SGHTA, CDR2 FQGNSA. CDR3 size: 13 residues. Deletions cut 0 bases from V and 6 bases from J, with 9 bases between. The CDR3 here is CASSLALRGEQYF. The CDR3 coding sequence is TGTGCCAGCAGCTTAGCGCTCCGGGGCGAGCAGTACTTC.

Concerning this clone: The junction differs from germline at one of its ends, possibly a read error. This chain connects TRBV24-1 to TRBJ1-5; tentative D call: TRBD1 (5 bases). CDR1 and CDR2 from the germline V gene are KGHDR and SFDVKD. The CDR3 totals 16 residues. CDR3 DNA: TGTGCCACCAGTGATTCAGGGAGTTTGAGCAATCAGCCCCGGCATTTT. Protein sequence: CATSDSGSLSNQPRHF.

J is TRBJ1-1 and V is TRBV11-2; D is possibly TRBD1 (5 bases). The germline V gene encodes CDR1 SGHAT and CDR2 FQNNGV. V dropped 3 bases and J dropped 4 bases, with 18 bases sitting between them. The CDR3 has 16 residues. CDR3 bases: TGTGCCAGCAGCTTTGGCGGGGCCCTCGCTAGCACTGAAGCTTTCTTT. Its translation is CASSFGGALASTEAFF.